Listed below are T cell receptor beta chains from one sample, sequenced in a study of graft-versus-host responses after intestinal transplantation. These TCRs' antigens remain unknown. Only in-frame clones appear in the TCRdb table, and some are missing; sequencing was by immunoSEQ multiplex PCR. Seen here are about 66,000 clones, 90% observed once, and the top ten hold approximately 1.4%. The source was unstimulated CD8+ T cells sorted from spleen or lymph node cells, collected before intestinal transplant. These TCRs come from a human donor who received an intestinal transplant. The CDR3 runs from the conserved cysteine through the conserved F or W. Each record gives: V gene, clone size, D gene, J gene, CDR3 protein, CDR3 DNA. D genes are given only for firm matches. Clone size is shown for a subset of rows, as once, few, many or a class of expanded clone.

V: TRBV5-1; size: few; D: TRBD1; J: TRBJ2-7; CDR3: CASSFGTGVYEQYF; DNA: TGCGCCAGCAGCTTTGGGACAGGAGTCTACGAGCAGTACTTC
V: TRBV4-1; size: NA; D: TRBD1; J: TRBJ2-7; CDR3: CASSRGQGHEQYF; DNA: TGCGCCAGCAGCAGGGGACAGGGCCACGAGCAGTACTTC
V: TRBV6-6; size: few; D: NA; J: TRBJ1-2; CDR3: CASSYLIQGNYGYTF; DNA: TGTGCCAGCAGTTACCTGATACAGGGCAACTATGGCTACACCTTC
V: TRBV27; size: NA; D: NA; J: TRBJ1-2; CDR3: CATYRGDGYTF; DNA: TGTGCCACCTATAGGGGTGATGGCTACACCTTC
V: TRBV7-8; size: NA; D: NA; J: TRBJ2-7; CDR3: CASSSPDYEQYF; DNA: TGTGCCAGCAGCTCACCAGACTACGAGCAGTACTTC
V: TRBV7-8; size: once; D: TRBD2; J: TRBJ2-7; CDR3: CASSLPGLSYEQYF; DNA: TGTGCCAGCAGCCTTCCGGGACTATCCTACGAGCAGTACTTC
V: TRBV6-5; size: NA; D: TRBD1; J: TRBJ1-1; CDR3: CASRVQGDTEAFF; DNA: TGTGCCAGCAGGGTACAGGGGGACACTGAAGCTTTCTTT
V: TRBV10-2; size: NA; D: TRBD1; J: TRBJ2-7; CDR3: CASSPGQGTYEQYF; DNA: TGCGCCAGCAGTCCAGGACAGGGGACCTACGAGCAGTACTTC
V: TRBV13; size: NA; D: TRBD2; J: TRBJ2-3; CDR3: CASSLRGLATDTQYF; DNA: TGTGCCAGCAGCTTACGGGGACTAGCGACAGATACGCAGTATTTT
V: TRBV9; size: NA; D: NA; J: TRBJ2-2; CDR3: CASSVVGSPPGELFF; DNA: TGTGCCAGCAGCGTAGTTGGGAGTCCCCCCGGGGAGCTGTTTTTT
V: TRBV27; size: NA; D: TRBD2; J: TRBJ2-7; CDR3: CASSPLSGGTTYEQYF; DNA: TGTGCCAGCAGTCCCCTTAGCGGGGGGACCACCTACGAGCAGTACTTC
V: TRBV14; size: NA; D: NA; J: TRBJ1-6; CDR3: CASSQGVWRRRTRYNSPLHF; DNA: TGTGCCAGCAGCCAAGGGGTGTGGAGGCGAAGAACAAGGTATAATTCACCCCTCCACTTT
V: TRBV29-1; size: few; D: TRBD1; J: TRBJ1-1; CDR3: CSVPGQELQF; DNA: TGCAGCGTCCCCGGACAGGAACTTCAATTT
V: TRBV25-1; size: NA; D: NA; J: TRBJ1-2; CDR3: CASSSQEPSYGYTF; DNA: TGTGCCAGCAGCTCACAGGAACCAAGCTATGGCTACACCTTC
V: TRBV2; size: NA; D: TRBD1; J: TRBJ1-6; CDR3: CASKDRGSVNSPLHF; DNA: TGTGCCAGCAAGGACAGGGGCTCGGTGAATTCACCCCTCCACTTT
V: TRBV7-8; size: NA; D: NA; J: TRBJ2-7; CDR3: CASNSPYREWNEQYF; DNA: TGTGCCAGCAACTCACCCTACAGGGAATGGAACGAGCAGTACTTC
V: TRBV9; size: once; D: TRBD1; J: TRBJ2-7; CDR3: CASSVVGTGGDEQYF; DNA: TGTGCCAGCAGCGTCGTAGGGACAGGGGGCGACGAGCAGTACTTC
V: TRBV27; size: NA; D: TRBD1; J: TRBJ1-6; CDR3: CASSLSGGQYNSPLHF; DNA: TGTGCCAGCAGTTTATCGGGGGGACAGTATAATTCACCCCTCCACTTT
V: TRBV5-1; size: few; D: NA; J: TRBJ1-1; CDR3: CASSSQTEAFF; DNA: TGCGCCAGCAGCTCCCAGACTGAAGCTTTCTTT
V: TRBV6-5; size: NA; D: NA; J: TRBJ2-3; CDR3: CASSYNNGDTQYF; DNA: TGTGCCAGCAGTTACAACAACGGGGATACGCAGTATTTT
V: TRBV7-3; size: NA; D: NA; J: TRBJ1-6; CDR3: CASSLGTSSYNSPLHF; DNA: TGTGCCAGCAGCCTCGGGACAAGCTCCTATAATTCACCCCTCCACTTT
V: TRBV7-7; size: NA; D: NA; J: TRBJ1-6; CDR3: CASSLAGGDGGDNSPLHF; DNA: TGTGCTAGCAGCTTAGCCGGGGGGGATGGGGGTGATAATTCACCCCTCCACTTT
V: TRBV6-5; size: few; D: NA; J: TRBJ1-2; CDR3: CASSYRTDSNRGYTF; DNA: TGTGCCAGCAGTTACAGGACAGACTCCAATCGGGGCTACACCTTC
V: TRBV9; size: NA; D: TRBD1; J: TRBJ1-1; CDR3: CASSVAGGGTEAFF; DNA: TGTGCCAGCAGCGTAGCAGGGGGTGGCACTGAAGCTTTCTTT
V: TRBV9; size: NA; D: NA; J: TRBJ2-1; CDR3: CASSVSSGEQFF; DNA: TGTGCCAGCAGCGTTAGTAGCGGAGAGCAGTTCTTC
V: TRBV13; size: NA; D: NA; J: TRBJ2-7; CDR3: CASSSPGYEQYF; DNA: TGTGCCAGCAGCTCCCCCGGGTACGAGCAGTACTTC
V: TRBV12-5; size: NA; D: NA; J: TRBJ1-5; CDR3: CASVQGNQPQHF; DNA: TGTGCTAGTGTCCAGGGGAATCAGCCCCAGCATTTT
V: TRBV6-5; size: NA; D: TRBD1; J: TRBJ2-1; CDR3: CASSNDRGSGNEQFF; DNA: TGTGCCAGCAGTAACGACAGGGGTTCCGGCAATGAGCAGTTCTTC
V: TRBV19; size: NA; D: NA; J: TRBJ2-3; CDR3: CASSHITDTQYF; DNA: TGTGCCAGTAGCCACATCACAGATACGCAGTATTTT
V: TRBV10-3; size: few; D: NA; J: TRBJ2-7; CDR3: CAISERYEQYF; DNA: TGTGCCATCAGTGAGCGGTACGAGCAGTACTTC
V: TRBV4-1; size: NA; D: NA; J: TRBJ1-5; CDR3: CASSPREGAFNQPQHF; DNA: TGCGCCAGCAGCCCCCGTGAAGGGGCGTTCAATCAGCCCCAGCATTTT
V: TRBV6-5; size: NA; D: NA; J: TRBJ2-7; CDR3: CASSPLTTFYEQYF; DNA: TGTGCCAGCAGTCCCCTCACTACGTTTTACGAGCAGTACTTC
V: TRBV7-9; size: NA; D: TRBD2; J: TRBJ2-7; CDR3: CASNSGLAGGLSYEQYF; DNA: TGTGCCAGCAACTCCGGACTAGCGGGGGGACTCTCCTACGAGCAGTACTTC
V: TRBV7-9; size: NA; D: NA; J: TRBJ1-1; CDR3: CASSEESGHYVDTEAFF; DNA: TGTGCCAGCAGTGAAGAATCAGGACACTATGTCGACACTGAAGCTTTCTTT
V: TRBV5-1; size: NA; D: TRBD2; J: TRBJ2-7; CDR3: CASSLEASGSYEQYF; DNA: TGCGCCAGCAGCTTGGAGGCTAGCGGTTCCTACGAGCAGTACTTC
V: TRBV29-1; size: NA; D: TRBD1; J: TRBJ2-2; CDR3: CSVERGGQTNTGELFF; DNA: TGCAGCGTTGAGAGAGGGGGACAGACGAACACCGGGGAGCTGTTTTTT
V: TRBV18; size: NA; D: NA; J: TRBJ1-4; CDR3: CASSPPGALNEKLFF; DNA: TGTGCCAGCTCACCACCAGGGGCGTTAAATGAAAAACTGTTTTTT
V: TRBV6-5; size: NA; D: NA; J: TRBJ1-1; CDR3: CASSYSGLSNTEAFF; DNA: TGTGCCAGCAGTTACTCTGGCCTCTCAAACACTGAAGCTTTCTTT
V: TRBV6-6; size: NA; D: NA; J: TRBJ1-1; CDR3: CASSGSEAFF; DNA: TGTGCCAGCAGCGGTTCTGAAGCTTTCTTT
V: TRBV27; size: once; D: NA; J: TRBJ1-1; CDR3: CASKPGATNTEAFF; DNA: TGTGCCAGCAAACCTGGGGCCACGAACACTGAAGCTTTCTTT
V: TRBV7-9; size: NA; D: TRBD1; J: TRBJ2-7; CDR3: CASKKGQGDSYEQYF; DNA: TGTGCCAGCAAAAAGGGACAGGGCGACTCCTACGAGCAGTACTTC
V: TRBV10-3; size: NA; D: TRBD1; J: TRBJ1-2; CDR3: CAIGDSYGYTF; DNA: TGTGCCATCGGGGACAGCTATGGCTACACCTTC
V: TRBV13; size: once; D: TRBD2; J: TRBJ2-3; CDR3: CASSPPVGGVDTQYF; DNA: TGTGCCAGCAGCCCTCCAGTCGGGGGGGTGGATACGCAGTATTTT
V: TRBV7-2; size: NA; D: TRBD2; J: TRBJ2-7; CDR3: CASSLNGGAHYEQYF; DNA: TGTGCCAGCAGCTTAAACGGGGGGGCTCACTACGAGCAGTACTTC
V: TRBV5-1; size: NA; D: NA; J: TRBJ2-7; CDR3: CASSGGPSGAYYEQYF; DNA: TGCGCCAGCAGCGGGGGGCCTAGCGGCGCCTACTACGAGCAGTACTTC
V: TRBV19; size: NA; D: NA; J: TRBJ2-2; CDR3: CASSMGQGLTGELFF; DNA: TGTGCCAGTAGTATGGGTCAGGGGCTAACCGGGGAGCTGTTTTTT
V: TRBV7-6; size: NA; D: NA; J: TRBJ1-1; CDR3: CASSPQENTEAFF; DNA: TGTGCCAGCAGCCCCCAGGAGAACACTGAAGCTTTCTTT
V: TRBV13; size: NA; D: TRBD1; J: TRBJ2-7; CDR3: CASSLGRGSYEQYF; DNA: TGTGCCAGCAGCTTAGGCAGGGGGTCGTACGAGCAGTACTTC
V: TRBV6-1; size: NA; D: NA; J: TRBJ2-7; CDR3: CASSLTVTYEQYF; DNA: TGTGCCAGCAGTCTAACTGTAACCTACGAGCAGTACTTC
V: TRBV6-6; size: NA; D: NA; J: TRBJ1-1; CDR3: CASTHGDTNTEAFF; DNA: TGTGCCAGCACCCACGGGGATACGAACACTGAAGCTTTCTTT
V: TRBV12-5; size: NA; D: TRBD2; J: TRBJ2-1; CDR3: CASGPTASGANSYNEQFF; DNA: TGTGCTAGTGGTCCCACGGCTAGCGGGGCCAACTCCTACAATGAGCAGTTCTTC
V: TRBV19; size: NA; D: NA; J: TRBJ1-2; CDR3: CASSIGLGANYGYTF; DNA: TGTGCCAGTAGTATCGGTCTGGGAGCTAACTATGGCTACACCTTC
V: TRBV5-6; size: NA; D: NA; J: TRBJ2-3; CDR3: CASSSPGLGLADTQYF; DNA: TGTGCCAGCAGCTCCCCCGGTCTTGGGCTGGCAGATACGCAGTATTTT
V: TRBV9; size: NA; D: TRBD1; J: TRBJ1-3; CDR3: CASSEGQKSSGNTIYF; DNA: TGTGCCAGCAGCGAGGGACAGAAGAGCTCTGGAAACACCATATATTTT
V: TRBV2; size: NA; D: NA; J: TRBJ1-2; CDR3: CASSEVSGTPTNGYTF; DNA: TGTGCCAGCAGTGAAGTCTCCGGGACACCTACTAATGGCTACACCTTC
V: TRBV11-2; size: NA; D: TRBD2; J: TRBJ2-5; CDR3: CASSLGGGAQETQYF; DNA: TGTGCCAGCAGCTTGGGCGGGGGGGCCCAAGAGACCCAGTACTTC